This TCR beta chain derives from a study of identical twins. Broader study findings: Because invariant MAIT and iNKT cells could be present, zero-insertion analyses could be partly confounded.

Healthy Caucasian individuals made up all the donors. This clonotype was counted many times. The antigen is undetermined. Germline V gene lookup returns CDR1 SEHNR and CDR2 FQNEAQ (reference sequence). This CDR3 contains 17 residues. Trimming left V 6 bases short and J 9 bases short, with 28 bases between. In TCRdb, the 5' RACE reads were re-called with MiXCR into one record per CDR3 protein. This sample yields about 290,000 distinct CDR3 sequences, of which more than 8% are seen a single time; 6% to 8.5% belongs to the top ten. These data were also filed under a second study, of yellow fever vaccine responses in identical twins.

The clonotype was recovered from a woman between 18 and 30 years old in good health. The chain joins TRBV7-9 to TRBJ2-3; D may be TRBD1 (6 bases). Sequenced: CD8+ T cells sorted from blood. The CDR3 is CASRGDHREYPQITQYF. DNA for the CDR3: TGTGCCAGCAGGGGGGACCACAGGGAATACCCACAGATAACGCAGTATTTT. The variable domain in full, completed from reference TRBV7-9 and TRBJ2-3, reads DTGVSQNPRHKITKRGQNVTFRCDPISEHNRLYWYRQTLGQGPEFLTYFQNEAQLEKSRLLSDRFSAERPKGSFSTLEIQRTEQGDSAMYLCASRGDHREYPQITQYFGPGTRLTVL.